This T cell receptor beta chain was sequenced in a study of beta chain features in type 1 diabetes. Whole-study results and caveats: Type 1 diabetes patients showed a moderate but significant shortening of TCRB CDR3s in all four CD4+ subsets.

The CDR3 totals 13 residues. V lost 6 bases to trimming and J lost 10 bases, with 19 bases between them. Germline CDR1 LNHDA, CDR2 SQIVND (reference sequence). About 120 mL of blood, on average, came from one heparinised draw per donor. The authors sorted CD4+ naive, central memory, regulatory and stem cell-like memory cells via CD45RO/CCR7/CD25/CD127/CD95/CD27. Sequenced material consisted of expressed TCRB transcripts (all of the isolated RNA was reverse transcribed). Samples of naive, central memory and regulatory T cells yielded a mean of about 3.8 million reads. The protocol was immunoSEQ multiplex PCR, while the TCRdb copy is restricted to in-frame clones and leaves out a portion. The repertoire includes approximately 120,000 clones, around 15% of them detected once, and approximately 2.5% sits in the top ten. This clone was detected only a few times. The antigen is undetermined.

The sequenced sample was central memory CD4+ T cells from blood. This TCR was recovered from a man between 18 and 35 years old with type 1 diabetes. The genes are TRBV19 and TRBJ2-7; a possible D gene is TRBD1 (6 bases). The CDR3 here is CASSYVRDTEQYF. Here the CDR3 DNA reads TGTGCCAGTAGCTATGTACGGGACACCGAACAGTACTTC.